This entry concerns a single T cell receptor (beta chain). Its antigen is currently unknown. One entry per CDR3 protein results from TCRdb running MiXCR on the 5' RACE reads. This table has some 710,000 distinct CDR3 sequences, around 5.7% appearing once. This sample was taken from a study of identical twins. General study points: Researchers reported excess low generation probability among twin-shared out-of-frame alpha sequences. High-abundance cord blood beta clonotypes had fewer insertions; memory repertoires showed none. Not following the same donors, the study drew its conclusions from cross-sectional statistical analysis.

Germline loops: CDR1 MDHEN, CDR2 SYDVKM. Trimming shortened V by 1 base and J by 11 bases, and 11 bases separated the two germline ends. The CDR3 extends over 12 amino acids. The chain is built from TRBV28 and TRBJ2-5; maybe TRBD1 (5 bases). The clonotype originates from a man aged 18 to 30 in good health. Sequencing input: naive T cells sorted from blood. The CDR3 loop is CASSLSPGSQYF. CDR3 DNA: TGTGCCAGCAGTTTATCCCCAGGGTCACAGTACTTC.